This TCR beta chain was sequenced for a study of shared clonotypes between healthy human individuals. CD45RO-negative, CCR7-selected cells formed the naive CD8 fraction, which excluded terminally differentiated effector memory CD45RA+ cells. This CDR3 region has 15 residues. The V segment lost 0 bases and the J segment 6 bases; nucleotides outside the gene matches: 4. Germline-derived CDR1 and CDR2 are SGHRS and YFSETQ. Replicate PCRs for sorted subsets used 200 ng DNA; this equaled about 30,000 T cell genomes. This table comes from immunoSEQ multiplex PCR, and its TCRdb copy is limited to in-frame clones, with some not included. The profile shows 1.5 million to 2.5 million clones, about 95% of them singletons.

The sequenced sample was naive CD8+ T cells sorted from blood. The chain has TRBV5-1 and TRBJ2-7, with 12 bases fitting TRBD2. The sequence derives from a man younger than 35 in good health. The CDR3 coding sequence is TGCGCCAGCAGCTTGGGACTAGCGGGAGCTGGCGAGCAGTACTTC. Its protein product is CASSLGLAGAGEQYF.